This T cell receptor (beta chain) was recovered during a study of cytomegalovirus exposure and HLA in healthy donors. The study's findings and limits: Researchers counted some 150 TCR beta chains as cytomegalovirus-associated. Usually a TCR sequence was rare, but some public TCRs were found in many donors. In a later analysis, first-cohort TCR clusters were found to tend to co-occur in the 130 or so validation repertoires.

Libraries were prepared by immunoSEQ multiplex PCR; TCRdb keeps only in-frame clonotypes and omits some of them. This sample has 150,000 to 200,000 clones, with 84% found just once. This clone was recorded only once. Its antigen is not known. The donors were part of the 120-subject validation cohort, which stood apart from the 666-subject first cohort. This sequence originates from a man aged 25 to 40 in good health and CMV-seropositive. The specimen sequenced was PBMCs.

For the CDR3, the DNA is TGTGCCAGCAGTTTATCCAGGTCTTATCAGCCCCAGCATTTT. Translating it yields CASSLSRSYQPQHF. This chain uses TRBV27 with TRBJ1-5; D gene ambiguous. V shed 0 bases and J shed 5 bases, with 8 bases lying between them. Germline lookup yields CDR1 MNHEY and CDR2 SMNVEV (reference sequence). The CDR3 contains 14 residues.